Given below is one T cell receptor (beta chain) in context. The antigen remains unidentified. CDR1 LNHDA and CDR2 SQIVND come from the germline V gene (reference sequence). The CDR3 is 14 residues long. The V end was cut by 3 bases, the J end by 7 bases, with 12 bases between. The data stem from a study of T cell responses to AZD1222 COVID-19 vaccine. Study context: It was second doses at about 4 or about 12 weeks that were pooled.

Profiling relied on immunoSEQ multiplex PCR, and the TCRdb table lists in-frame clones only, not all of them. The table records roughly 100,000 clones, 80% to 90% of them present only once. Study results and caveats: Seropositive at baseline were only a handful of AZD1222 recipients. Mapped onto spike, vaccine-associated CD4 TCRs spanned it and were dominant at 160-218 and 743-854. Repertoires were sampled only after the peak T cell response.

This chain joins TRBV19 and TRBJ1-4; D remains unclear. Sequenced here: peripheral blood, sampled on day 0 of AZD1222 vaccination. This sequence originates from an adult in good health. This chain's CDR3 is CASSIVAVSEKLFF. In nucleotides, the CDR3 is TGTGCCAGTAGTATCGTGGCAGTAAGTGAAAAACTGTTTTTT.